These T cell receptor beta chains were read from a single sample in a study of blood T cell repertoires in COVID-19. Some clones are missing from TCRdb's copy, which holds only in-frame ones; the method was immunoSEQ multiplex PCR. The sample records hundreds of thousands of clones, 90% being singletons. Sequencing was performed on PBMCs or T cells enriched from blood (not recorded which). The receptors come from a man aged 25-40 years who had been exposed to COVID-19. The CDR3 runs from the conserved cysteine through the conserved F or W. Fields, in order: D gene, J gene, V gene, clone size, CDR3 DNA, CDR3 protein. D genes are given only for firm matches. For some rows the clone size is stated as once, few or many, or as a class when expanded; others skip it.

>TRBD1|TRBJ1-6|TRBV4-2|many
TGTGCCAGCAGCCAAGGGGCCCCGGGACAGGGAGTTTCACCCCTCCACTTT
CASSQGAPGQGVSPLHF
>-|TRBJ1-1|TRBV29-1|-
TGCAGCGTACAGAACACTGAAGCTTTCTTT
CSVQNTEAFF
>-|TRBJ1-2|TRBV5-4|-
TGTGCCAGCAGCGGGGGAGGCGCTAACTATGGCTACACCTTC
CASSGGGANYGYTF
>-|TRBJ2-7|TRBV3-1/TRBV3-2|-
TGTGCCAGCAGCCATGCCGGTTACGAGCAGTACTTC
CASSHAGYEQYF
>TRBD1|TRBJ1-6|TRBV4-1|few
TGCGCCAGCAGCTTCACAGGGGAATCCTATAATTCACCCCTCCACTTT
CASSFTGESYNSPLHF
>-|TRBJ2-3|TRBV2|-
TGTGCCAGCAGAGAAAGGGAGTCGATTAGCACAGATACGCAGTATTTT
CASRERESISTDTQYF
>TRBD1|TRBJ1-3|TRBV5-1|-
TGCGCCAGCAGCAGGGACAGCTCTGGAAACACCATATATTTT
CASSRDSSGNTIYF
>TRBD1|TRBJ1-6|TRBV7-2|-
TGTGCCAGCAGCGCCGACAGGGGGGCTTCACCCCTCCACTTT
CASSADRGASPLHF
>TRBD1|TRBJ1-2|TRBV2|-
TGTGCCAGCAGTTGGGGGACAGGGAGGCGCTACACCTTC
CASSWGTGRRYTF
>-|TRBJ1-6|TRBV3-1/TRBV3-2|-
TGTGCCAGCAGCTTATCGACAGGTTATAATTCACCCCTCCACTTT
CASSLSTGYNSPLHF
>-|TRBJ1-2|TRBV6-5|few
TGTGCCAGCACGGCAGGGAGGTATGGCTACACCTTC
CASTAGRYGYTF
>TRBD1|TRBJ2-5|TRBV6-1|-
TGTGCCAGCAGTGAACTGTGGACAGGGGTAGAGACCCAGTACTTC
CASSELWTGVETQYF
>TRBD1|TRBJ1-1|TRBV4-1|-
TGCGCCAGCAGCCCCGGACAGGGTAAAAGAATGAACACTGAAGCTTTCTTT
CASSPGQGKRMNTEAFF
>-|TRBJ1-1|TRBV12-5|-
TGTGCTAGTGGTTTGGTACTCTCCGGGATCCGAGGACGTAACACTGAAGCTTTCTTT
CASGLVLSGIRGRNTEAFF
>-|TRBJ2-7|TRBV19|-
TGTGCCAGTAGTATAGACAGAGACAGGTCTGGCGACGAGCAGTACTTC
CASSIDRDRSGDEQYF
>-|TRBJ2-3|TRBV11-2|once
TGTGCCAGCAGCTACGGGACAAATAAATTTTTT
CASSYGTNKFF
>TRBD1|TRBJ1-5|TRBV15|many
TGTGCCACCAGCAGGGGAGACAGGGCAATGGGGGAGCCCCAGCATTTT
CATSRGDRAMGEPQHF
>TRBD1|TRBJ1-3|TRBV13|-
TGTGCCAGCAGCCAGGACAGGCTCTCTGGAAACACCATATATTTT
CASSQDRLSGNTIYF
>TRBD2|TRBJ2-1|TRBV9|-
TGTGCCAGCGCGGAACTAGCGGGCTCCTACAATGAGCAGTTCTTC
CASAELAGSYNEQFF
>-|TRBJ1-2|TRBV6-5|-
TGTGCCAGCAGCCTTGACAGCAACTATGGCTACACCTTC
CASSLDSNYGYTF